Below, 13 T cell receptor beta chains from the same sample are listed, as sequenced in a study of cytotoxic CD8 clonotypes in ibrutinib-treated CLL. Repertoires were generated with immunoSEQ multiplex PCR, while TCRdb's copy carries only in-frame clones and drops some. This table holds about 300,000 clones, roughly three quarters found once. Sequencing used PBMCs, obtained at disease progression, from a patient treated with ibrutinib. Source of these receptors: a human donor with chronic lymphocytic leukemia.

The chain recombines TRBV2 with TRBJ2-5, with 8 positions matching TRBD1. The CDR3 runs to 13 residues. Germline V gives CDR1 SNHLY, CDR2 FYNNEI. The V gene end was trimmed by 7 bases and the J gene end by 4 bases; junction bases not matched to a gene: 5. The CDR3: CASTRTGRETQYF. The CDR3 DNA reads as TGTGCCAGCACCAGGACAGGGCGAGAGACCCAGTACTTC.

Many counts were recorded for this clone. The rearrangement joins TRBV5-1 to TRBJ2-2; TRBD2 is a possible D gene (5 bases). Germline V gene data show CDR1 as SGHRS and CDR2 as YFSETQ. The CDR3 is made up of 15 amino acids. Between the trimmed V and J ends, which lost 3 bases and 4 bases, there was a span of 13 bases. The CDR3 loop reads CASSWTGVFTGELFF. As DNA, the CDR3 is TGCGCCAGCAGCTGGACTGGGGTCTTCACCGGGGAGCTGTTTTTT.

The chain's CDR3 is CASSLDLVAEQYF. CDR3 DNA: TGTGCCAGCAGCTTAGATCTGGTGGCGGAGCAGTACTTC. This chain connects TRBV11-2 to TRBJ2-7; D remains unclear. Germline V gene sequence: CDR1 SGHAT, CDR2 FQNNGV. V lost 0 bases and J lost 7, with 10 bases in between. The CDR3 sequence is 13 residues long.

J is TRBJ1-1 and V is TRBV7-8, with D hard to call. This CDR3 comprises 14 residues. V was shortened by 1 base and J by 0 bases, with 6 bases between the two germline ends. CDR1 and CDR2 from the germline V gene are SGHVS and FQNEAQ. The CDR3 DNA follows: TGTGCCAGCAGCTTAGGCGGCGTGAACACTGAAGCTTTCTTT. Translated, it gives CASSLGGVNTEAFF.

The genes are TRBV5-1 and TRBJ2-2; D could derive from TRBD1 or TRBD2 (5 bases each). The length of the CDR3 is 14 residues. The germline gives CDR1 SGHRS, CDR2 YFSETQ. Trimming shortened V by 7 bases and J by 7 bases, and 17 bases separated the two germline ends. DNA of the CDR3: TGCGCCAGCGGGGCGGGCCCCTTCGGCGGGGAGCTGTTTTTT. This gives the protein CASGAGPFGGELFF.

The genes are TRBV9 and TRBJ2-1; TRBD1 aligns across 7 bases. The CDR3 is made up of 15 amino acids. Trimming cost V 4 bases and J 2 bases; bases outside gene matches: 6. CDR1 is SGDLS and CDR2 is YYNGEE in the germline V gene. CDR3 coding DNA: TGTGCCAGCAGCCCCGGACAGGTAACCTACAATGAGCAGTTCTTC. This gives the protein CASSPGQVTYNEQFF.

The chain has TRBV5-1 and TRBJ2-5; D possibly matches TRBD1 or TRBD2 (6 bases each). The CDR3 extends over 16 amino acids. V lost 4 bases to trimming and J lost 6 bases, with 22 bases between them. Germline V gives CDR1 SGHRS, CDR2 YFSETQ. CDR3 sequence: CASSPTTGSGGKTQYF. CDR3 nucleotides: TGCGCCAGCAGCCCCACTACAGGGTCCGGGGGCAAGACCCAGTACTTC.

The chain uses TRBV9 and TRBJ2-3; D is perhaps TRBD2 (5 bases). With 0 bases removed from V and 2 bases from J, the gap between germline ends came to 28 bases. Germline assignment: CDR1 SGDLS and CDR2 YYNGEE. This CDR3 is 21 amino acids long. The CDR3 nucleotides read TGTGCCAGCAGCGTAGGTAGGGCGGGTTCCGAGTCCTCCAGACCCACAGATACGCAGTATTTT. Translated, it gives CASSVGRAGSESSRPTDTQYF.

V gene TRBV5-8 combines with J gene TRBJ2-3, with a tentative D call TRBD1 (6 bases). Germline V gene data show CDR1 as SGHTS and CDR2 as YDEGEE. The CDR3 spans 15 residues. V lost 1 base and J lost 5, with 14 bases in between. The CDR3 sequence: CASSLSGQFRDTQYF. CDR3 nucleotides: TGTGCCAGCAGCTTGTCCGGACAGTTCAGAGATACGCAGTATTTT.

This chain joins TRBV29-1 and TRBJ2-3; TRBD2 is a possible D gene (5 bases). V was trimmed by 7 bases and J by 0 bases, leaving 17 bases between them. The CDR3 contains 15 residues. Germline V gene sequence: CDR1 SQVTM, CDR2 ANQGSEA. CDR3 in DNA: TGCAGCGCCGAGGGTTTTTCCTCTAGCACAGATACGCAGTATTTT. Protein sequence: CSAEGFSSSTDTQYF.

The V and J genes are TRBV7-2 and TRBJ1-2; perhaps TRBD1 as D (5 bases). The V gene lost 8 bases and the J gene lost 0 bases, with 10 bases spanning the gap. The germline CDR1 and CDR2 sequences are SGHTA and FQGNSA. The CDR3 loop spans 13 amino acids. The CDR3 DNA follows: TGTGCCAGCGGCGAGACAGCTAACTATGGCTACACCTTC. Residues: CASGETANYGYTF. The full variable domain, its missing parts supplied by reference TRBV7-2 and TRBJ1-2, is GAGVSQSPSNKVTEKGKDVELRCDPISGHTALYWYRQSLGQGLEFLIYFQGNSAPDKSGLPSDRFSAERTGGSVSTLTIQRTQQEDSAVYLCASGETANYGYTFGSGTRLTVV.

This clone was counted only a few times. The chain carries TRBV6-5 and TRBJ1-2; D is uncertain. Trimming shortened V by 7 bases and J by 8 bases, and 17 bases separated the two germline ends. Germline CDR1 reads MNHEY; CDR2 reads SVGAGI. The CDR3 is 13 residues long. The DNA for the CDR3 is TGTGCCAGCATCGACTTAGGGCTCCGCGGCTACACCTTC. Translating it yields CASIDLGLRGYTF.

The chain is built from TRBV18 and TRBJ2-1, with 8 bases lining up with TRBD2. Germline loops: CDR1 KGHSH, CDR2 LQKENI. With V trimmed by 1 base and J by 6 bases, 2 bases remained unmatched. This CDR3 has 14 residues. The CDR3: CASSPLTSGNEQFF. DNA for the CDR3: TGTGCCAGCTCACCACTTACTAGCGGCAATGAGCAGTTCTTC.